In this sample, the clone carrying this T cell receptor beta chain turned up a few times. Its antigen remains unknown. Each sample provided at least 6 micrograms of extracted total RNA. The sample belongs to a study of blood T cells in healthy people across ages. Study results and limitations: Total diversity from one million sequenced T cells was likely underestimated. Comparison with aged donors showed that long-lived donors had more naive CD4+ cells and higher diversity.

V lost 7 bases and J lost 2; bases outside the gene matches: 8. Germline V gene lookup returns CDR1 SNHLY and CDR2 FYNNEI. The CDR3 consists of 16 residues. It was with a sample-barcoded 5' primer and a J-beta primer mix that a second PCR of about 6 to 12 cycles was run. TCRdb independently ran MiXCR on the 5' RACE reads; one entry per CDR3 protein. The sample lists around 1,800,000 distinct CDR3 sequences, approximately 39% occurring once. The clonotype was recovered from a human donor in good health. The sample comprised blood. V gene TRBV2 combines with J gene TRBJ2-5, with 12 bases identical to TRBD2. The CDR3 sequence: CASTLWTSGEQETQYF. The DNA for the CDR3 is TGTGCCAGCACCCTGTGGACTAGCGGGGAACAAGAGACCCAGTACTTC.